The 5 T cell receptor beta chains given below trace back to one sample, sequenced in a study of early stage breast cancer tumors. Clones were sequenced by immunoSEQ multiplex PCR, and TCRdb holds only the in-frame ones, with some missing. The sample contains about 6,500 clones, around 66% of which appear only once. Input material: normal breast tissue next to the tumor. The receptor source for this set is a person aged 45 to 59 with breast cancer.

In this sample, this clone turned up once. For the CDR3, the DNA is TGTGCCAGCAGCTTAGTAGCTAGCCACTACGAGCAGTACTTC. Its translation: CASSLVASHYEQYF. The chain recombines TRBV7-2 with TRBJ2-5, with TRBD2 as a possible D gene (5 bases). Gene TRBJ2-7 matches the end of the DNA better, so the J call may be wrong. Germline V gene sequence: CDR1 SGHTA, CDR2 FQGNSA. This CDR3 region has 14 residues.

This clone was seen only a few times. The CDR3 DNA reads TGTGCCAGCAGTATTCAGGAGGGGACTGAAGCTTTCTTT. Protein sequence: CASSIQEGTEAFF. V gene TRBV2 combines with J gene TRBJ1-1; possible D gene TRBD1, 5 bases. V was clipped by 5 bases and J by 5 bases, with 12 bases between them. Looked up from germline, CDR1 is SNHLY and CDR2 is FYNNEI. The CDR3 has 13 amino acids.

V gene TRBV4-1 combines with J gene TRBJ2-5; 10 nucleotides align to TRBD2. Germline lookup yields CDR1 MGHRA and CDR2 YSYEKL. J gave up 0 bases and V 0 bases, and 7 bases lay outside the gene matches. The CDR3 length is 18 residues. Written as DNA, the CDR3 is TGCGCCAGCAGCCAAGAGAAGCGGGAGGGTCCCCACCAAGAGACCCAGTACTTC. It is translated as CASSQEKREGPHQETQYF.

This chain joins TRBV6-5 and TRBJ2-4; D gene ambiguous. Germline CDR1 is MNHEY and CDR2 is SVGAGI. This CDR3 is built from 12 residues. Trimming left V 7 bases short and J 7 bases short, with 11 bases between. CDR3 nucleotide sequence: TGTGCCAGCACCTCACCCGGGAACATTCAGTACTTC. This translates into CASTSPGNIQYF.

CDR3 bases: TGTGCCAGCAGTGATCCGGGACAGGGTACGTTTGGTGTCAAAAACATTCAGTACTTC. Translation gives CASSDPGQGTFGVKNIQYF. The chain is built from TRBV7-9 and TRBJ2-4; TRBD1 aligns across 9 bases. The junction had 18 bases not matched to a gene; V was cut back by 6 bases and J by 3 bases. The CDR3 covers 19 residues. CDR1 SEHNR and CDR2 FQNEAQ come from the germline V gene (reference sequence).